This is a list of T cell receptor beta chains from one sample in a study of T cell repertoires in cytomegalovirus infection. These receptors' antigens are unknown. Via MiXCR, TCRdb re-called the reads, giving one row per CDR3 protein. The table has about 830,000 distinct CDR3 sequences, approximately 32% seen once; the top ten hold around 12%. Sequencing was performed on cultured CD8+ T cells from PBMCs, taken from culture after CMV antigen stimulation. Source of these receptors: a human donor in good health (CMV status not recorded). Some clones in this sample may be carry-over from other donors' samples. The CDR3 runs from the conserved cysteine through the conserved F or W. The order of the fields is J gene, V gene, clone size, CDR3 length, D gene, CDR3 DNA, CDR3 protein. The D gene is left open where the match is weak. Only part of the rows carry a size: once, few, many, or a class if the clone is expanded.

TRBJ2-1,TRBV7-9,-,15,TRBD2,TGTGCCAGCAGCTTAGTAGCGGGGGGGACCAATGAGCAGTTCTTC,CASSLVAGGTNEQFF
TRBJ2-1,TRBV6-5,-,14,-,TGTGCCAGCAGTTACTCCGGCAGTTACAATGGGCAGTTCTTC,CASSYSGSYNGQFF
TRBJ1-4,TRBV7-8,many,16,-,TGTGCCACCTCCAGAGAGGGGGGTCGTCCTAATGAAAAACTGTTTTTT,CATSREGGRPNEKLFF
TRBJ1-1,TRBV12-3/TRBV12-4,-,11,-,TGTGCCAGCAGTTTACCCAATCAAGCTTTCTTT,CASSLPNQAFF
TRBJ1-5,TRBV7-4,few,14,TRBD1,TGTGCCAGCAGCTTAGTGGGGACAGATCAGCCCCAGCATTTT,CASSLVGTDQPQHF
TRBJ1-2,TRBV6-6,-,12,-,TGTGCCACTGGACACCTCCTCTATGGCTACACCTTC,CATGHLLYGYTF
TRBJ1-1,TRBV12-3/TRBV12-4,-,15,TRBD1,TGTGCCAGCAGGCACAGGGGGGAGGTGAACACTGAAGCTTTCTTT,CASRHRGEVNTEAFF
TRBJ1-6,TRBV6-6,-,15,TRBD1,TGTGCCAGCAGACGATGGGGGACAGATAATTCACCCCTCCACTTT,CASRRWGTDNSPLHF
TRBJ2-1,TRBV10-3,-,15,-,TGTGCCATCAGTGCGGGCGGGGACTCCTACAATGAGCAGTTCTTC,CAISAGGDSYNEQFF
TRBJ2-6,TRBV7-2,many,13,-,TGTGCCAGCAGCTCCTTAGGGGCCAACGTCCTGACTTTC,CASSSLGANVLTF
TRBJ2-3,TRBV27,-,17,-,TGTGCCAGCAGTTTCTACTCACCAGGGTATCGGACAGATACGCAGTATTTT,CASSFYSPGYRTDTQYF
TRBJ2-2,TRBV5-1,-,15,TRBD1,TGCGCCAGCAGGACAGGGGGCGCGGGCAACGGGGAGCTGTTTTTT,CASRTGGAGNGELFF
TRBJ2-3,TRBV7-2,-,15,TRBD1,TGTGCCAGCAGCTTAGGAGGGGGCCAAAAAGCAAGGCAGTATTTT,CASSLGGGQKARQYF
TRBJ1-1,TRBV7-9,-,16,TRBD1,TGTGCCAACAGCCCGCCCTCAGGGGGACCCGGGACTGAAGCTTTCTTT,CANSPPSGGPGTEAFF
TRBJ2-3,TRBV5-4,few,15,-,TGTGCCGTCACAATTTGGGGCGGAAGCACAGATACGCAGTATTTT,CAVTIWGGSTDTQYF
TRBJ2-1,TRBV20-1,few,15,-,TGCAGTGCTCAGTCCTTTTCCAGCTCCTACAATGAGCAGTTCTTC,CSAQSFSSSYNEQFF
TRBJ2-1,TRBV14,-,15,TRBD2,TGTGCCAGCAGCCTAGCGGGGGGCCGCCGCAATGAGCAGTTCTTC,CASSLAGGRRNEQFF
TRBJ1-3,TRBV6-5,-,16,-,TGTGCCAGCAGTCCGCTGACAGGATCCTCTGGAAACACCATATATTTT,CASSPLTGSSGNTIYF
TRBJ1-5,TRBV7-9,few,16,TRBD1,TGTGCCAGCAGCTTAGGCGACAGGGGCCCCCGACAGCCCCAGCATTTT,CASSLGDRGPRQPQHF
TRBJ2-1,TRBV12-3/TRBV12-4,-,16,TRBD1,TGTGCCAGCTCTTTTAGGGCGGACAGGGGGTACAATGAGCAGTTCTTC,CASSFRADRGYNEQFF
TRBJ2-5,TRBV7-2,-,14,-,TGTGCCAGCAGCTTAGCCCAAAACCAAGAGACCCAGTACTTC,CASSLAQNQETQYF
TRBJ2-2,TRBV24-1,few,13,-,TGTGCCACCAGTGATGGACGGACCGGGGAGCTGTTTTTT,CATSDGRTGELFF
TRBJ2-7,TRBV14,-,13,-,TGTGCCAGCAGGCAAACTACAGAATACGAGCAGTACTTC,CASRQTTEYEQYF
TRBJ2-1,TRBV6-8,-,15,TRBD1,TGTTCCAGCAAACCGGGACAGGGAACCTACAATGAGCAGTTCTTC,CSSKPGQGTYNEQFF
TRBJ2-3,TRBV15,-,12,-,TGTGCCACCAGCATCCACACAGATACGCAGTATTTT,CATSIHTDTQYF
TRBJ1-6,TRBV7-2,few,13,-,TGTGCCAGCGGTTCTAGAGGAGGTTCACCCCTCCACTTT,CASGSRGGSPLHF
TRBJ2-1,TRBV7-6,once,19,-,TGTGCCAGCAGCTTAGCGCGCCGGACAGAAAAGACCTCCTACAATGAGCAGTTCTTC,CASSLARRTEKTSYNEQFF
TRBJ2-3,TRBV4-3,-,16,TRBD1,TGCGCCAGCAGCCAAGAAGGGCAGGGGGCGACAGATACGCAGTATTTT,CASSQEGQGATDTQYF
TRBJ2-7,TRBV15,-,15,-,TGTGCCACCAGCAGAGATTTGAGCAGGGCTTACGAGCAGTACTTC,CATSRDLSRAYEQYF
TRBJ1-2,TRBV6-2/TRBV6-3,once,14,TRBD1,TGTGCCAGCAGCAGGGACAGCTCTAACTATGGCTACACCTTC,CASSRDSSNYGYTF
TRBJ2-6,TRBV29-1,-,17,-,TGCAGCGTTGAAGAGATAGGTCGGGGTACTGGGGCCAACGTCCTGACTTTC,CSVEEIGRGTGANVLTF
TRBJ2-1,TRBV7-6,many,19,TRBD2,TGTGCCAGCAGCTTAGAGGCTAGCGGGGGGAAAAAGGCCTACAATGAGCAGTTCTTC,CASSLEASGGKKAYNEQFF
TRBJ1-2,TRBV7-9,-,14,-,TGTGCCAGCACCGTGGGATGGACCGACTATGGCTACACCTTC,CASTVGWTDYGYTF
TRBJ1-1,TRBV27,-,16,-,TGTGCCAGCAGCTCCCGGGGAGGATACATGAACACTGAAGCTTTCTTT,CASSSRGGYMNTEAFF
TRBJ2-7,TRBV7-8,few,15,TRBD1,TGTGCCAGTCTCGGTGGGGACAGGGTCTCCTACGAGCAGTACTTC,CASLGGDRVSYEQYF
TRBJ1-2,TRBV27,few,15,-,TGTGCCAGCAGTTTATCGTTGGGGGACCTCTATGGCTACACCTTC,CASSLSLGDLYGYTF
TRBJ1-1,TRBV6-5,-,15,-,TGTGCCAGCAGTTACATAACAGCCCTGAACACTGAAGCTTTCTTT,CASSYITALNTEAFF
TRBJ1-1,TRBV19,-,14,-,TGTGCCAGTAGTATCCTCGGCGGGAACACTGAAGCTTTCTTT,CASSILGGNTEAFF
TRBJ1-2,TRBV4-2,-,14,-,TGTGCCAGCAGCCAAGTTGGGGGGGCTGGAGGCTACACCTTC,CASSQVGGAGGYTF
TRBJ2-5,TRBV7-9,few,15,TRBD2,TGTGCCAGCAGAGGTTCTAGCGGGGGCCAAGAGACCCAGTACTTC,CASRGSSGGQETQYF
TRBJ2-1,TRBV27,few,16,TRBD1,TGTGCCAGCAGTTTGTCGGACAGGGCTCTGAGGGATGAGCAGTTCTTC,CASSLSDRALRDEQFF
TRBJ2-3,TRBV4-1,many,16,TRBD1,TGCGCCAGCAGCCATCGGACAGGGGGTTCCCCAGATACGCAGTATTTT,CASSHRTGGSPDTQYF
TRBJ2-3,TRBV4-1,-,17,TRBD1,TGCGCCAGCAGCCAAGCAGGGACAGTCAAGCACATGGATACGCAGTATTTT,CASSQAGTVKHMDTQYF
TRBJ2-5,TRBV12-3/TRBV12-4,-,14,-,TGTGCCAGCAGCTCCGTTGGCCTAGATTGGACCCAGTACTTC,CASSSVGLDWTQYF
TRBJ2-5,TRBV11-2,many,13,-,TGTGCCAGCAGCTTTAAGGTCGGGCAGACCCAGTACTTC,CASSFKVGQTQYF
TRBJ2-1,TRBV9,-,18,TRBD1,TGTGCCAGCAGCGGGGGACATGACAGGGCCCTTTCCTACAATGAGCAGTTCTTC,CASSGGHDRALSYNEQFF
TRBJ2-7,TRBV7-3,-,14,-,TGTGCCAGCAGCTTATCAGAGGCGACCTTCGAGCAGTACTTC,CASSLSEATFEQYF
TRBJ1-1,TRBV18,once,13,-,TGTGCCAGCTCACCACCGTCCTTTGACGGTATGCCCTTT,CASSPPSFDGMPF
TRBJ1-6,TRBV12-3/TRBV12-4,-,17,TRBD1,TGTGCCAGCAGTCCTATGCCACCCGGGACAGATAATTCACCCCTCCACTTT,CASSPMPPGTDNSPLHF